Shown below are 31 T cell receptor beta chains from a single sample sequenced in a study of cytomegalovirus exposure and HLA in healthy donors. Data came from immunoSEQ multiplex PCR; TCRdb stores just in-frame clones and leaves some out. This sample has about 160,000 clones, with 85% to 90% found just once. Sequencing input: PBMCs. Source of these receptors: a man in his late teens or twenties in good health and CMV-seropositive.

This sequence joins TRBV7-6 and TRBJ2-5; 11 bases match TRBD2. The V gene's germline CDR1 is SGHVS and CDR2 FNYEAQ. This CDR3 has 15 amino acids. J was trimmed by 2 bases and V by 3 bases; bases with no gene match: 2. The CDR3 region has the DNA TGTGCCAGCAGCTTCCTAGCGGGAGGACAAGAGACCCAGTACTTC. This encodes CASSFLAGGQETQYF.

The chain's CDR3 is CASRRGFAGNTIYF. Here the CDR3 DNA reads TGTGCCAGTAGAAGGGGGTTTGCTGGAAACACCATATATTTT. The chain is built from TRBV19 and TRBJ1-3; the D gene is possibly TRBD1 (6 bases). CDR1 is LNHDA and CDR2 is SQIVND in the germline V gene (reference sequence). The V gene lost 6 bases and the J gene lost 2 bases, with 11 bases spanning the gap. There are 14 residues in the CDR3.

This chain connects TRBV18 to TRBJ2-7; perhaps TRBD2 as D (6 bases). V was trimmed by 4 bases and J by 1 base, leaving 17 bases between them. From germline, CDR1 is KGHSH and CDR2 LQKENI. The CDR3 consists of 16 residues. This CDR3 reads CASSLTGTLLSYEQYF. As DNA, the CDR3 is TGTGCCAGCTCACTAACCGGGACTTTACTGTCCTACGAGCAGTACTTC.

The V and J genes are TRBV6-1 and TRBJ2-2; TRBD1 matches 12 bases. This CDR3 contains 18 residues. The germline gives CDR1 MNHNS, CDR2 SASEGT. The V segment lost 4 bases and the J segment 3 bases; nucleotides outside the gene matches: 9. CDR3: CASSGRGQGAPHTGELFF. DNA for the CDR3: TGTGCCAGCAGTGGCCGGGGACAGGGGGCGCCTCACACCGGGGAGCTGTTTTTT.

The chain recombines TRBV7-6 with TRBJ2-2; weak D call: TRBD1 (5 bases). Germline CDR1 is SGHVS and CDR2 is FNYEAQ. The CDR3 sequence is 15 residues long. Trimming removed 0 bases from V and 3 bases from J, with 8 bases in between. The CDR3 region is CASSLAETDTGELFF. CDR3 sequence (DNA): TGTGCCAGCAGCTTAGCGGAGACAGACACCGGGGAGCTGTTTTTT.

J is TRBJ1-2 and V is TRBV28; 8 bases line up with TRBD1. Trimming removed 6 bases from V and 4 bases from J; junction bases left unmatched: 13. The CDR3 covers 16 residues. Germline CDR1 MDHEN, CDR2 SYDVKM. CDR3 nucleotides: TGTGCCAGCAGCACCCCCGCGGGGCAGGGGGCCTATGGCTACACCTTC. Translated: CASSTPAGQGAYGYTF.

The chain couples TRBV28 to TRBJ1-2, with 8 bases identical to TRBD1. V dropped 2 bases and J dropped 8; count of bases not matched to a gene: 7. The CDR3 consists of 14 residues. Per germline, CDR1 MDHEN and CDR2 SYDVKM. CDR3 amino acids: CASSLTDRAGGYTF. In DNA form, the CDR3 reads TGTGCCAGCAGTTTAACGGACAGGGCGGGCGGCTACACCTTC.

The rearrangement uses TRBV11-3 and TRBJ2-2; 13 bases agree with TRBD2. Germline loops: CDR1 SGHNT, CDR2 YENEEA. CDR3 length: 15 residues. With V trimmed by 4 bases and J by 5 bases, 1 base remained unmatched. CDR3 sequence reads: CASSSGLAGTGELFF. The CDR3 DNA sequence: TGTGCCAGCAGCTCGGGACTAGCGGGAACCGGGGAGCTGTTTTTT.

The V call is TRBV14, the J call TRBJ1-1; 8 nucleotides match TRBD1. CDR1 is SGHDN and CDR2 is FVKESK in the germline V gene. J was trimmed by 4 bases and V by 4 bases; bases with no gene match: 8. The CDR3 is 15 residues long. CDR3 residues: CASSPLGQGGTEAFF. CDR3 nucleotide sequence: TGTGCCAGCAGCCCCTTAGGACAGGGAGGCACTGAAGCTTTCTTT.

The chain links TRBV4-1 to TRBJ1-2; perhaps TRBD1 as D (5 bases). Germline values: CDR1 MGHRA, CDR2 YSYEKL. Deletions cut 6 bases from V and 5 bases from J, with 19 bases between. The CDR3 is 15 residues long. The CDR3 is CASSPRFTGPYGYTF. The CDR3 bases are TGCGCCAGCAGTCCAAGATTTACAGGCCCATATGGCTACACCTTC.

The J gene is TRBJ1-5, the V gene TRBV19, with D unclear. The CDR3 is made up of 16 amino acids. V lost 3 bases, J lost 2 bases, and 14 bases lay in between. The germline V gene has CDR1 LNHDA and CDR2 SQIVND (reference sequence). CDR3 amino acids: CASSITGSRGNQPQHF. The CDR3 nucleotides are TGTGCCAGTAGTATTACGGGGTCGCGGGGCAATCAGCCCCAGCATTTT.

This rearrangement joins TRBV30 to TRBJ1-4; possible D gene TRBD1, 6 bases. Germline CDR1 GTSNPN, CDR2 SVGIG (reference sequence). Trimming took 3 bases from V and 7 from J, leaving 15 bases between them. CDR3 length: 14 residues. CDR3 in DNA: TGTGCCTGGAGCCGGACAGAGAACGGTGAAAAACTGTTTTTT. Residues: CAWSRTENGEKLFF.

This rearrangement joins TRBV28 to TRBJ2-3; 7 bases are a match to TRBD2. CDR3 length: 17 amino acids. The V and J ends lost 5 bases and 1 base, in that order; junction bases with no gene match: 12. Germline loops: CDR1 MDHEN, CDR2 SYDVKM. The chain's CDR3 is CASSETVRLAGTDTQYF. The CDR3 nucleotides are TGTGCCAGCAGTGAGACTGTTCGACTAGCCGGCACAGATACGCAGTATTTT.

The rearrangement links TRBV28 to TRBJ1-5; D unclear. The ends were cut back, 8 bases at V and 7 bases at J, with 12 bases in the middle. CDR1 is MDHEN and CDR2 is SYDVKM in the germline V gene. The CDR3 contains 12 residues. CDR3 nucleotide sequence: TGTGCCAGCCGACCCCCGGGACAGCCCCAGCATTTT. Translation: CASRPPGQPQHF. The whole variable domain, filled in from reference TRBV28 and TRBJ1-5, reads DVKVTQSSRYLVKRTGEKVFLECVQDMDHENMFWYRQDPGLGLRLIYFSYDVKMKEKGDIPEGYSVSREKKERFSLILESASTNQTSMYLCASRPPGQPQHFGDGTRLSIL.

The J gene is TRBJ1-2, the V gene TRBV7-8, with 9 bases fitting TRBD1. This CDR3 contains 14 residues. Per germline, CDR1 SGHVS and CDR2 FQNEAQ. V trimming: 4 bases; J trimming: 2 bases; junction bases outside the gene matches: 2. The CDR3 nucleotides are TGTGCCAGCAGCTCGGGACAGGGAAACTATGGCTACACCTTC. The encoded protein is CASSSGQGNYGYTF.

The count of this clone is one. V and J are TRBV28 and TRBJ2-7; 8 nucleotides align to TRBD2. Per the germline V gene, CDR1 is MDHEN and CDR2 is SYDVKM. CDR3 size: 15 residues. The trim removed 3 bases at V and 3 bases at J, leaving 7 bases unmatched. CDR3 protein: CASSFRGRYLYEQYF. CDR3 sequence (DNA): TGTGCCAGCAGTTTTCGCGGGAGGTACCTCTACGAGCAGTACTTC.

The rearrangement joins TRBV19 to TRBJ2-2; perhaps TRBD1 as D (5 bases). V gave up 3 bases and J gave up 3 bases, with 20 bases separating them. This CDR3 comprises 18 residues. Germline V gene data show CDR1 as LNHDA and CDR2 as SQIVND (reference sequence). CDR3 in DNA: TGTGCCAGTAGTATGAAACGGACACTACAATGGGACACCGGGGAGCTGTTTTTT. Amino acids: CASSMKRTLQWDTGELFF.

The chain joins TRBV28 to TRBJ2-3; TRBD1 aligns across 7 bases. The CDR3 runs 15 residues. Trimming took 5 bases from V and 4 from J; bases not matched to a gene: 9. Germline CDR1 MDHEN, CDR2 SYDVKM. The CDR3 spells CASSTRRGGADTQYF. CDR3 in DNA: TGTGCCAGCAGTACCCGTAGAGGGGGCGCAGATACGCAGTATTTT.

The chain joins TRBV7-8 to TRBJ2-2, with 8 nucleotides matching TRBD1. Germline V gene lookup returns CDR1 SGHVS and CDR2 FQNEAQ. V trimming: 6 bases; J trimming: 7 bases; junction bases outside the gene matches: 7. The CDR3 covers 14 residues. CDR3 residues: CASSWGQAGGELFF. The CDR3 DNA reads TGTGCCAGCAGTTGGGGACAGGCGGGCGGGGAGCTGTTTTTT.

This chain joins TRBV7-9 and TRBJ2-7; D gene ambiguous. The CDR3 totals 17 residues. V dropped 1 base and J dropped 0 bases, with 16 bases sitting between them. The germline CDR1 and CDR2 sequences are SEHNR and FQNEAQ (reference sequence). For the CDR3, the DNA is TGTGCCAGCAGCTTAGGCCCCGGGTTGACCAGCTCCTACGAGCAGTACTTC. It is translated as CASSLGPGLTSSYEQYF.

The chain has TRBV7-3 and TRBJ2-7, with D possibly matching TRBD1 (6 bases). The ends were cut back, 0 bases at V and 3 bases at J, with 6 bases in the middle. The CDR3 is 13 residues long. Germline V CDR1 and CDR2: SGHTA, FQGTGA. In DNA form, the CDR3 reads TGTGCCAGCAGCTTAACACAGGGCTACGAGCAGTACTTC. Translated: CASSLTQGYEQYF.

V gene TRBV5-1 combines with J gene TRBJ2-5; tentatively, D is TRBD2 (5 bases). V dropped 1 base and J dropped 4 bases, with 20 bases sitting between them. The CDR3 consists of 17 residues. Germline V gene lookup returns CDR1 SGHRS and CDR2 YFSETQ. The CDR3 region has the DNA TGCGCCAGCAGCTTGTCCTTACTAGGAAGGAATGGAGAGACCCAGTACTTC. Its protein is CASSLSLLGRNGETQYF.

The gene calls are TRBV7-6 and TRBJ2-7, with a weak D call TRBD1 (6 bases). The V gene lost 2 bases and the J gene lost 2 bases, with 10 bases spanning the gap. This CDR3 is 14 amino acids long. Germline V gene sequence: CDR1 SGHVS, CDR2 FNYEAQ. The CDR3 nucleotides are TGTGCCAGCAGCTTAAGGCAGGGGACCTACGAGCAGTACTTC. Its translation: CASSLRQGTYEQYF.

This sequence joins TRBV13 and TRBJ2-1; a weak D match, TRBD2 (6 bases). Trimming removed 1 base from V and 9 bases from J, with 13 bases in between. CDR1 and CDR2 (germline): PRHDT, FYEKMQ (reference sequence). The CDR3 length is 14 residues. As DNA, the CDR3 is TGTGCCAGCAGCTTAGCCCTCTCTAGCGCTGAGCAGTTCTTC. Residues: CASSLALSSAEQFF.

The chain carries TRBV11-2 and TRBJ2-3; 11 nucleotides line up with TRBD2. The CDR3 totals 16 residues. Germline V gene lookup returns CDR1 SGHAT and CDR2 FQNNGV. V lost 0 bases and J lost 5; bases outside the gene matches: 4. CDR3 coding DNA: TGTGCCAGCAGCTTAGAAGGGACTAGCGGTATAGATACGCAGTATTTT. This sequence encodes CASSLEGTSGIDTQYF. Variable domain in full (rest from reference TRBV11-2 and TRBJ2-3): EAGVAQSPRYKIIEKRQSVAFWCNPISGHATLYWYQQILGQGPKLLIQFQNNGVVDDSQLPKDRFSAERLKGVDSTLKIQPAKLEDSAVYLCASSLEGTSGIDTQYFGPGTRLTVL.

The chain couples TRBV4-2 to TRBJ2-3, with 11 bases aligning to TRBD1. The trim removed 3 bases at V and 5 bases at J, leaving 7 bases unmatched. This CDR3 is 16 amino acids long. The germline V gene encodes CDR1 LGHNA and CDR2 YNFKEQ. The CDR3 sequence is CASSHVRDRGVDTQYF. The DNA for the CDR3 is TGTGCCAGCAGCCACGTCCGGGACAGGGGGGTAGATACGCAGTATTTT.

V is TRBV28 and J is TRBJ2-3; 9 bases are shared with TRBD1. Germline-derived CDR1 and CDR2 are MDHEN and SYDVKM. V lost 4 bases, J lost 4 bases, and 12 bases stayed unmatched. CDR3 length: 17 amino acids. The CDR3 is CASSYPRQGVNADTQYF. The CDR3 DNA follows: TGTGCCAGCAGTTATCCGCGACAGGGGGTTAACGCAGATACGCAGTATTTT. The full variable domain, completed using reference TRBV28 and TRBJ2-3, is DVKVTQSSRYLVKRTGEKVFLECVQDMDHENMFWYRQDPGLGLRLIYFSYDVKMKEKGDIPEGYSVSREKKERFSLILESASTNQTSMYLCASSYPRQGVNADTQYFGPGTRLTVL.

Written as DNA, the CDR3 is TGTGCCAGCAGCCAGCTACTAGCGGGAGTATCAGATACGCAGTATTTT. It encodes CASSQLLAGVSDTQYF. The J gene is TRBJ2-3, the V gene TRBV7-9; 11 nucleotides align to TRBD2. The length of the CDR3 is 16 residues. The germline V gene has CDR1 SEHNR and CDR2 FQNEAQ (reference sequence). J was trimmed by 4 bases and V by 5 bases; bases with no gene match: 8.

The V gene is TRBV21-1, the J gene TRBJ2-5; the table's D call of TRBD1 was not tested on the DNA. TRBV21-1 corresponds to a pseudogene. The CDR3 runs 16 residues. CDR3 protein: CASSKDTGGPRETQYF. The CDR3 DNA reads TGTGCCAGCAGCAAAGACACAGGGGGGCCCAGGGAGACCCAGTACTTC.

The V call is TRBV5-6, the J call TRBJ2-7, with 9 bases identical to TRBD1. V was pared by 4 bases and J by 3 bases, with 8 bases of the junction left unmatched. CDR1 SGHDT and CDR2 YYEEEE come from the germline V gene. The CDR3 spans 15 residues. CDR3 region: CASSPGDRVSYEQYF. The CDR3 nucleotides read TGTGCCAGCAGCCCCGGGGACAGGGTAAGCTACGAGCAGTACTTC.

This rearrangement joins TRBV6-6 to TRBJ2-4; D may be TRBD1 (5 bases). Per germline, CDR1 MNHNY and CDR2 SVGAGI (reference sequence). There are 13 residues in the CDR3. Between the trimmed V and J ends, which lost 8 bases and 5 bases, there was a span of 13 bases. The CDR3 protein is CASHAGNENIQYF. CDR3 nucleotide sequence: TGTGCCAGCCATGCAGGGAACGAAAACATTCAGTACTTC.